These 13 T cell receptor beta chains share one sample of origin, sequenced in a study of T-cell memory formation after mild COVID-19. TCRdb processed the 5' RACE reads anew with MiXCR; each CDR3 protein has one entry. The sample yields 150,000 to 200,000 distinct CDR3 sequences, about 14% seen once. The material sequenced was PBMCs or a T cell subset sorted from them (not recorded which). Receptors originate from an adult woman who had mild COVID-19 (a few samples of this study predate the infection). Cell type and time point are not known.

In this sample, this clonotype turned up many times. This chain joins TRBV12-3 or TRBV12-4 and TRBJ2-7, with D perhaps TRBD2 (6 bases). The ends were cut back, 1 base at V and 2 bases at J, with 27 bases in the middle. The CDR3 loop spans 20 amino acids. This chain's CDR3 is CASSLGLRRGVALLTYEQYF. The CDR3 DNA reads TGTGCCAGCAGTTTAGGGCTTAGGAGGGGTGTGGCCCTACTTACCTACGAGCAGTACTTC.

The chain is built from TRBV5-1 and TRBJ1-4; TRBD1 agrees at 7 bases. The CDR3 is 15 amino acids. Germline-derived CDR1 and CDR2 are SGHRS and YFSETQ. V shed 3 bases and J 8 bases; nucleotides not matched to a gene: 10. The CDR3 region is CASSSRQGQGEKLFF. The CDR3 DNA reads as TGCGCCAGCAGCTCGCGACAGGGCCAGGGGGAAAAACTGTTTTTT.

This chain uses TRBV10-3 with TRBJ2-7; tentatively, D is TRBD1 (5 bases). CDR1 ENHRY and CDR2 SYGVKD come from the germline V gene. The germline V and J ends were trimmed by 3 bases and 6 bases, with 12 bases remaining between them. The CDR3 spans 13 residues. CDR3 in amino acids: CAISEDSQGEQYF. Here the CDR3 DNA reads TGTGCCATCAGTGAAGACAGCCAGGGCGAGCAGTACTTC.

The table lists this clonotype with a few counts. The V gene is TRBV5-1, the J gene TRBJ2-7; perhaps D is TRBD1 or TRBD2 (5 bases each). This CDR3 is built from 16 residues. V lost 5 bases and J 0 bases, leaving 18 bases between the germline ends. Germline V gene data show CDR1 as SGHRS and CDR2 as YFSETQ. The chain's CDR3 is CASSPARDRASYEQYF. The CDR3 nucleotides read TGCGCCAGCAGTCCTGCCAGGGACCGAGCCTCCTACGAGCAGTACTTC.

This clonotype has only a few counts. V usage is TRBV5-1 and J usage is TRBJ2-3; maybe TRBD1 (6 bases). The V gene lost 0 bases and the J gene lost 1 base, with 12 bases spanning the gap. CDR1 is SGHRS and CDR2 is YFSETQ in the germline V gene. The CDR3 is 16 amino acids. Written as DNA, the CDR3 is TGCGCCAGCAGCTTGGAAGTGGGGGCCCGCACAGATACGCAGTATTTT. The encoded protein is CASSLEVGARTDTQYF.

The chain couples TRBV5-6 to TRBJ2-7, with unresolved D. Trimming left V 5 bases short and J 8 bases short, with 11 bases between. The CDR3 runs 11 residues. Germline CDR1 and CDR2: SGHDT and YYEEEE. CDR3 DNA sequence: TGTGCCAGCAGTCTGCTGGAGAAGCAGTACTTC. Encoded protein: CASSLLEKQYF. The variable domain in full, with the rest retrieved from reference TRBV5-6 and TRBJ2-7, is DAGVTQSPTHLIKTRGQQVTLRCSPKSGHDTVSWYQQALGQGPQFIFQYYEEEERQRGNFPDRFSGHQFPNYSSELNVNALLLGDSALYLCASSLLEKQYFGPGTRLTVT.

The table lists this clonotype with a few counts. V usage is TRBV5-1 and J usage is TRBJ2-2; unclear D gene. This CDR3 is 17 amino acids long. V lost 4 bases and J 3 bases, leaving 19 bases between the germline ends. Looked up from germline, CDR1 is SGHRS and CDR2 is YFSETQ. Here the CDR3 DNA reads TGCGCCAGCAGCCACCCTGATAGGGTATCGTACACCGGGGAGCTGTTTTTT. This translates into CASSHPDRVSYTGELFF.

The sample holds a few counts of this clonotype. The chain recombines TRBV9 with TRBJ2-4, with 12 bases aligning to TRBD2. The V gene end was trimmed by 0 bases and the J gene end by 8 bases; junction bases not matched to a gene: 0. This CDR3 is 14 amino acids long. Germline CDR1 is SGDLS and CDR2 is YYNGEE. The CDR3 nucleotides are TGTGCCAGCAGCGTAGGACTAGCGGGGGACATTCAGTACTTC. It specifies CASSVGLAGDIQYF.

The rearrangement links TRBV12-3 or TRBV12-4 to TRBJ1-1, with D possibly matching TRBD1 (6 bases). This CDR3 has 14 residues. Trimming took 6 bases from V and 5 from J, leaving 16 bases between them. This CDR3 is CASRESGARTEAFF. CDR3 DNA sequence: TGTGCCAGCAGGGAATCAGGGGCCCGGACTGAAGCTTTCTTT.

This clonotype has only a few counts. This rearrangement joins TRBV20-1 to TRBJ2-7, with TRBD1 as a possible D gene (5 bases). The CDR3 length is 11 residues. Per germline, CDR1 DFQATT and CDR2 SNEGSKA (reference sequence). V was clipped by 7 bases and J by 0 bases, with 7 bases between them. CDR3 DNA sequence: TGCAGTGTTGACAGCTCCTACGAGCAGTACTTC. The encoded protein is CSVDSSYEQYF.

This clonotype was recorded a few times. The gene calls are TRBV30 and TRBJ1-1; D is possibly TRBD1 (6 bases). Trimming pared 8 bases from V and 1 base from J, leaving 11 bases between. Germline V lookup: CDR1 GTSNPN, CDR2 SVGIG (reference sequence). CDR3 length: 12 residues. The CDR3 DNA reads as TGTGCCCGATGGGGGCAGAACACTGAAGCTTTCTTT. Its protein product is CARWGQNTEAFF.

This clonotype has only a few counts. V and J are TRBV5-5 and TRBJ1-2, with a possible D match to TRBD1 (6 bases). V was clipped by 0 bases and J by 8 bases, with 14 bases between them. Germline-derived CDR1 and CDR2 are SGHKS and YYEKEE (reference sequence). CDR3 length: 14 residues. CDR3 DNA: TGTGCCAGCAGCTTGGCCCTGGGGGCTCAAGGCTACACCTTC. It yields the protein CASSLALGAQGYTF.

This clonotype was picked up a small number of times. The chain employs TRBV20-1 and TRBJ2-3; 8 nucleotides match TRBD2. Germline CDR1 is DFQATT and CDR2 is SNEGSKA (reference sequence). This CDR3 comprises 15 residues. With 4 bases clipped from V and 0 bases from J, the junction kept 6 bases outside the gene matches. DNA for the CDR3: TGCAGTGCTACCATACTAGCGGCTAGCACAGATACGCAGTATTTT. Protein product: CSATILAASTDTQYF.